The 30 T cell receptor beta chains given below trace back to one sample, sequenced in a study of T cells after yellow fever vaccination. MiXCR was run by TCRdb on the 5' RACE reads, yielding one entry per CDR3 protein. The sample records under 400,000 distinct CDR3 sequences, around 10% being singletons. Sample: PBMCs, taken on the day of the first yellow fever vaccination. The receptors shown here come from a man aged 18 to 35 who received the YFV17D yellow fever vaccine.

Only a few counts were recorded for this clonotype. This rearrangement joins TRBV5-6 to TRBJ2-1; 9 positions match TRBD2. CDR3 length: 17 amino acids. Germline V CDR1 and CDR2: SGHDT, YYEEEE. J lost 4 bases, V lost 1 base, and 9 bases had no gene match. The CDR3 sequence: CASSLNLRGGLYNEQFF. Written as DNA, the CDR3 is TGTGCCAGCAGCTTGAATTTGCGGGGGGGGTTATACAATGAGCAGTTCTTC.

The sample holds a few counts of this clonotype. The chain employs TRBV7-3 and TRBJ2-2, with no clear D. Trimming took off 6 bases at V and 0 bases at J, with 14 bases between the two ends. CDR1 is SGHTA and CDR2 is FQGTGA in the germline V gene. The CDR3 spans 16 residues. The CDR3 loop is CASSYSGSSNTGELFF. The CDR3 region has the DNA TGTGCCAGCAGTTACTCTGGCTCGTCGAACACCGGGGAGCTGTTTTTT.

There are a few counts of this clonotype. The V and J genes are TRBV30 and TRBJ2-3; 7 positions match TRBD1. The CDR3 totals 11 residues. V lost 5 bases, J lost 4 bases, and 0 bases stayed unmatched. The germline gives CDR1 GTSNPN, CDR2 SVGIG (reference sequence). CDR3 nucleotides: TGTGCCTGGGGGACAGCAGATACGCAGTATTTT. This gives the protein CAWGTADTQYF.

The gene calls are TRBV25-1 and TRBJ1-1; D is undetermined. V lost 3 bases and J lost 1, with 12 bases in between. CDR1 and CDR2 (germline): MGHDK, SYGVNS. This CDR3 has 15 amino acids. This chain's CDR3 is CASSDAGSTNTEAFF. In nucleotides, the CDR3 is TGTGCCAGCAGTGATGCAGGCTCTACGAACACTGAAGCTTTCTTT.

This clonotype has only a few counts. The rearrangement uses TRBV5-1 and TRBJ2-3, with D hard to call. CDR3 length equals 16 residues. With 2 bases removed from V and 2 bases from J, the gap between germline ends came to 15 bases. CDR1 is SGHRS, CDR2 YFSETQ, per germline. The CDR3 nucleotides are TGCGCCAGCAGCTTCTTCATCAGACGTTACACAGATACGCAGTATTTT. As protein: CASSFFIRRYTDTQYF.

In nucleotides, the CDR3 is TGCGCCACAAGGACAGGGACGGGGATCACTGAAGCTTTCTTT. It encodes CATRTGTGITEAFF. This sequence joins TRBV10-2 and TRBJ1-1; TRBD1 aligns across 8 bases. This CDR3 has 14 amino acids. With 10 bases clipped from V and 4 bases from J, the junction kept 11 bases outside the gene matches. Per the germline V gene, CDR1 is WSHSY and CDR2 is SAAADI.

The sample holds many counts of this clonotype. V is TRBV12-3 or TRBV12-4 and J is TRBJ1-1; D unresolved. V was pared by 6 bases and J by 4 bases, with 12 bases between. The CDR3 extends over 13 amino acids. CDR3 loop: CASSRGPSTEAFF. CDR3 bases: TGTGCCAGCAGCCGAGGGCCAAGCACTGAAGCTTTCTTT.

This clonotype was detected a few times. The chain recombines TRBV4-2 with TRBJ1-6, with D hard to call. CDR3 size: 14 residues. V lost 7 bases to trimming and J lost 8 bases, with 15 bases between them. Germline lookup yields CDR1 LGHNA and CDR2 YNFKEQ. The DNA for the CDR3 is TGTGCCAGCACGCCGCAGATCGGTGATTCACCCCTCCACTTT. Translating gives CASTPQIGDSPLHF.

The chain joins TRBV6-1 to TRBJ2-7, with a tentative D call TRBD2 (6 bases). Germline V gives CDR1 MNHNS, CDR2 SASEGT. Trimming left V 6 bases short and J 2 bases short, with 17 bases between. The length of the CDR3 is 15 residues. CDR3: CASSAAGNQPYEQYV. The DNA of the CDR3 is TGTGCCAGCAGCGCCGCGGGGAACCAGCCCTACGAGCAGTACGTC.

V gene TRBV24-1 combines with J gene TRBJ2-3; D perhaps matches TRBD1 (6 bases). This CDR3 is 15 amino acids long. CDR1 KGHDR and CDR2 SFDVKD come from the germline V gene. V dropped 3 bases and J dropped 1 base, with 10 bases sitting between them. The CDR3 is CATSDTGYGTDTQYF. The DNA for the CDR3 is TGTGCCACCAGTGATACAGGGTATGGCACAGATACGCAGTATTTT.

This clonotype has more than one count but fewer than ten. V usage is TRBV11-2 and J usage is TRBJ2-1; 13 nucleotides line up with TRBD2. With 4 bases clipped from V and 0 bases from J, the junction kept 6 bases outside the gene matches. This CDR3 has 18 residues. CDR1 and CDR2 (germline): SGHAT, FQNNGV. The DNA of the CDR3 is TGTGCCAGCAGCTCACCGACTAGCGGGGGGCCCTCCTACAATGAGCAGTTCTTC. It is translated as CASSSPTSGGPSYNEQFF. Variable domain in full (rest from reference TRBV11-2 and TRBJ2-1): EAGVAQSPRYKIIEKRQSVAFWCNPISGHATLYWYQQILGQGPKLLIQFQNNGVVDDSQLPKDRFSAERLKGVDSTLKIQPAKLEDSAVYLCASSSPTSGGPSYNEQFFGPGTRLTVL.

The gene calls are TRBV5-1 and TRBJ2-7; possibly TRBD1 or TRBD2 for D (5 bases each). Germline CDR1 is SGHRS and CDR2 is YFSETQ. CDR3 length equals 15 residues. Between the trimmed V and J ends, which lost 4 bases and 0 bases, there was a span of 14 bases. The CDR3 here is CASSTGTVSSYEQYF. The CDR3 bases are TGCGCCAGCAGCACGGGGACCGTCAGCTCCTACGAGCAGTACTTC.

The CDR3 is CASSPRGRTDHQPQHF. DNA of the CDR3: TGTGCCAGCAGCCCCCGAGGAAGGACTGATCATCAGCCCCAGCATTTT. The chain employs TRBV19 and TRBJ1-5, with unresolved D. CDR1 is LNHDA, CDR2 SQIVND, per germline (reference sequence). Between the trimmed V and J ends, which lost 9 bases and 5 bases, there was a span of 23 bases. The CDR3 runs to 16 residues.

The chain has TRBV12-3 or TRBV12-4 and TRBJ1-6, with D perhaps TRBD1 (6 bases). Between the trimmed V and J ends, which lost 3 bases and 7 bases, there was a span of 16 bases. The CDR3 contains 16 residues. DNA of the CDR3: TGTGCCAGCAGTTTTCTTACAGGGATCTCAAATTCACCCCTCCACTTT. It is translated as CASSFLTGISNSPLHF.

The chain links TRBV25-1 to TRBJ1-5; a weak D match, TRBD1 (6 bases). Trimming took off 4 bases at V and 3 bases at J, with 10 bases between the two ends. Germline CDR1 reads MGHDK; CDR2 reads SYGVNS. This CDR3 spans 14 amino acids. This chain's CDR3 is CASSGDTYNQPQHF. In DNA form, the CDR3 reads TGTGCCAGCAGTGGGGACACCTACAATCAGCCCCAGCATTTT.

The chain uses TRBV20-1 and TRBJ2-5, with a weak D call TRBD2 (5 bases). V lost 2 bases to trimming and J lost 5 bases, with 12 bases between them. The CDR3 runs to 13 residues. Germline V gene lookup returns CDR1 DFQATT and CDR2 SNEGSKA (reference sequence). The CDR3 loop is CSARLSRRETQYF. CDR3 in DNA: TGCAGTGCTAGACTCTCACGGAGGGAGACCCAGTACTTC.

The CDR3 region is CASSFRDRVQDTQYF. CDR3 nucleotide sequence: TGCGCCAGCAGCTTTCGGGACAGGGTGCAAGATACGCAGTATTTT. The rearrangement joins TRBV5-1 to TRBJ2-3, with TRBD1 matching over 9 bases. CDR1 is SGHRS and CDR2 is YFSETQ in the germline V gene. The CDR3 consists of 15 residues. V was pared by 2 bases and J by 5 bases, with 6 bases of the junction left unmatched.

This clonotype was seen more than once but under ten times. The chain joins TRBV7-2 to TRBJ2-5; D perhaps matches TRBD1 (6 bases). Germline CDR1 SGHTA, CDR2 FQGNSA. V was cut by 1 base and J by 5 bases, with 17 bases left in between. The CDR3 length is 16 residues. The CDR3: CASSLGGTLLRETQYF. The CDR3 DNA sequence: TGTGCCAGCAGCTTAGGTGGGACACTTCTGAGGGAGACCCAGTACTTC.

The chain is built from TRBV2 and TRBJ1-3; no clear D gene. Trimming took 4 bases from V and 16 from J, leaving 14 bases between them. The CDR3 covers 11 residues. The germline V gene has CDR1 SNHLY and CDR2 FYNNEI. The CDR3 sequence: CASSGNVPAYF. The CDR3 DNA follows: TGTGCCAGCAGTGGAAACGTCCCGGCCTATTTT. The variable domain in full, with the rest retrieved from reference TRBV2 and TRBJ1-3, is EPEVTQTPSHQVTQMGQEVILRCVPISNHLYFYWYRQILGQKVEFLVSFYNNEISEKSEIFDDQFSVERPDGSNFTLKIRSTKLEDSAMYFCASSGNVPAYFGEGSWLTVV.

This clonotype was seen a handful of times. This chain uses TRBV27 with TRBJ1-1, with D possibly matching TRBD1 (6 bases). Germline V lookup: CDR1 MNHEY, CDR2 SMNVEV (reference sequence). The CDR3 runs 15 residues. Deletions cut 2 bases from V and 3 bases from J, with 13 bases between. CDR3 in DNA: TGTGCCAGCAGTTTACGTTGGGACACAGACACTGAAGCTTTCTTT. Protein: CASSLRWDTDTEAFF.

CDR3 loop: CASSTGISGANVLTF. Written as DNA, the CDR3 is TGTGCCAGCAGTACGGGGATATCTGGGGCCAACGTCCTGACTTTC. This chain links TRBV27 with TRBJ2-6; TRBD2 might be the D (5 bases). Trimming stripped 5 bases from V and 1 base from J, with 9 bases between. The CDR3 runs 15 residues. The germline gives CDR1 MNHEY, CDR2 SMNVEV (reference sequence).

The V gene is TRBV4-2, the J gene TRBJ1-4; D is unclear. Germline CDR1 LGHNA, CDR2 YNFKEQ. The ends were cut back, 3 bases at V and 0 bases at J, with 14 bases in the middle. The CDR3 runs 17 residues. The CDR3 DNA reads TGTGCCAGCAGCCAGGGGTTGGCCTTCGCAACTAATGAAAAACTGTTTTTT. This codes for CASSQGLAFATNEKLFF.

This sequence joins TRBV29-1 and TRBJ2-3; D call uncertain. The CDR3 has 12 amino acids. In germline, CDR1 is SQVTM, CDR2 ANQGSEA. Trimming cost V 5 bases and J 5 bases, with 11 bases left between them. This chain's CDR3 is CSVPGLGDTQYF. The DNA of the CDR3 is TGCAGCGTTCCCGGCCTGGGAGATACGCAGTATTTT.

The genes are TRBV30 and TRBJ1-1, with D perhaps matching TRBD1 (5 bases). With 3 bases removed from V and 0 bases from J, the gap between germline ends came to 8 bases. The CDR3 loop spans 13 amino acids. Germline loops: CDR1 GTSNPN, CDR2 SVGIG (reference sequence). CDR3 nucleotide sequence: TGTGCCTGGAGCCAGGGAATGAACACTGAAGCTTTCTTT. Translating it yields CAWSQGMNTEAFF.

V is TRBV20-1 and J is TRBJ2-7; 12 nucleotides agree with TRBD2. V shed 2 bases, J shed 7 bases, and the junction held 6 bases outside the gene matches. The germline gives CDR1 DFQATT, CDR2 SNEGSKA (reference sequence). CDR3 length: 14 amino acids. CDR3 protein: CSARPSGGAREQYF. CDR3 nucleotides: TGCAGTGCTAGACCTAGCGGGGGGGCAAGGGAGCAGTACTTC.

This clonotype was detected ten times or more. Here the CDR3 DNA reads TGTGCCAGCAGCGAGGGGGGGAACACTGAAGCTTTCTTT. This sequence encodes CASSEGGNTEAFF. The rearrangement joins TRBV9 to TRBJ1-1; tentatively, D is TRBD1 (6 bases). Between the trimmed V and J ends, which lost 3 bases and 1 base, there was a span of 7 bases. From germline, CDR1 is SGDLS and CDR2 YYNGEE. The CDR3 covers 13 residues.

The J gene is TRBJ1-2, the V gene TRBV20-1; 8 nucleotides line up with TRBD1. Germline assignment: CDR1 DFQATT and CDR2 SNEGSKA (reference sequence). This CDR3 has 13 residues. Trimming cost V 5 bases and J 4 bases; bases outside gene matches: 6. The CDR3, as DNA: TGCAGTGCTGATGACAGGGGTGGCTATGGCTACACCTTC. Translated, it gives CSADDRGGYGYTF.

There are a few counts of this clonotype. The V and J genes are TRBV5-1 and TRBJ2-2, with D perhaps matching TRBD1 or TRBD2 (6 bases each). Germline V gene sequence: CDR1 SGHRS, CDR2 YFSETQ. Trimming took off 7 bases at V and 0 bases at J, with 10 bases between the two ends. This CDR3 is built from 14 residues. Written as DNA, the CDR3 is TGCGCCAGCTCGGAGGGGGCGAACACCGGGGAGCTGTTTTTT. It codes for CASSEGANTGELFF.

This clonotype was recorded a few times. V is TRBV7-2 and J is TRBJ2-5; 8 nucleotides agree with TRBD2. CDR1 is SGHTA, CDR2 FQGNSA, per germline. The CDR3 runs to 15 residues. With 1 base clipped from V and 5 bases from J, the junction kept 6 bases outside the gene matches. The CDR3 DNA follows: TGTGCCAGCAGCTTAGAGCGGGGGCCCGTGGAGACCCAGTACTTC. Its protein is CASSLERGPVETQYF.

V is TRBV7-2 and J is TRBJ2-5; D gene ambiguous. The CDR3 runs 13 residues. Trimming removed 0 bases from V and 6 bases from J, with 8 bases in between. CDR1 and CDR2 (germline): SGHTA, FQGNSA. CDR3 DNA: TGTGCCAGCAGCTTAGCCGGTACCAAGACCCAGTACTTC. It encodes CASSLAGTKTQYF.